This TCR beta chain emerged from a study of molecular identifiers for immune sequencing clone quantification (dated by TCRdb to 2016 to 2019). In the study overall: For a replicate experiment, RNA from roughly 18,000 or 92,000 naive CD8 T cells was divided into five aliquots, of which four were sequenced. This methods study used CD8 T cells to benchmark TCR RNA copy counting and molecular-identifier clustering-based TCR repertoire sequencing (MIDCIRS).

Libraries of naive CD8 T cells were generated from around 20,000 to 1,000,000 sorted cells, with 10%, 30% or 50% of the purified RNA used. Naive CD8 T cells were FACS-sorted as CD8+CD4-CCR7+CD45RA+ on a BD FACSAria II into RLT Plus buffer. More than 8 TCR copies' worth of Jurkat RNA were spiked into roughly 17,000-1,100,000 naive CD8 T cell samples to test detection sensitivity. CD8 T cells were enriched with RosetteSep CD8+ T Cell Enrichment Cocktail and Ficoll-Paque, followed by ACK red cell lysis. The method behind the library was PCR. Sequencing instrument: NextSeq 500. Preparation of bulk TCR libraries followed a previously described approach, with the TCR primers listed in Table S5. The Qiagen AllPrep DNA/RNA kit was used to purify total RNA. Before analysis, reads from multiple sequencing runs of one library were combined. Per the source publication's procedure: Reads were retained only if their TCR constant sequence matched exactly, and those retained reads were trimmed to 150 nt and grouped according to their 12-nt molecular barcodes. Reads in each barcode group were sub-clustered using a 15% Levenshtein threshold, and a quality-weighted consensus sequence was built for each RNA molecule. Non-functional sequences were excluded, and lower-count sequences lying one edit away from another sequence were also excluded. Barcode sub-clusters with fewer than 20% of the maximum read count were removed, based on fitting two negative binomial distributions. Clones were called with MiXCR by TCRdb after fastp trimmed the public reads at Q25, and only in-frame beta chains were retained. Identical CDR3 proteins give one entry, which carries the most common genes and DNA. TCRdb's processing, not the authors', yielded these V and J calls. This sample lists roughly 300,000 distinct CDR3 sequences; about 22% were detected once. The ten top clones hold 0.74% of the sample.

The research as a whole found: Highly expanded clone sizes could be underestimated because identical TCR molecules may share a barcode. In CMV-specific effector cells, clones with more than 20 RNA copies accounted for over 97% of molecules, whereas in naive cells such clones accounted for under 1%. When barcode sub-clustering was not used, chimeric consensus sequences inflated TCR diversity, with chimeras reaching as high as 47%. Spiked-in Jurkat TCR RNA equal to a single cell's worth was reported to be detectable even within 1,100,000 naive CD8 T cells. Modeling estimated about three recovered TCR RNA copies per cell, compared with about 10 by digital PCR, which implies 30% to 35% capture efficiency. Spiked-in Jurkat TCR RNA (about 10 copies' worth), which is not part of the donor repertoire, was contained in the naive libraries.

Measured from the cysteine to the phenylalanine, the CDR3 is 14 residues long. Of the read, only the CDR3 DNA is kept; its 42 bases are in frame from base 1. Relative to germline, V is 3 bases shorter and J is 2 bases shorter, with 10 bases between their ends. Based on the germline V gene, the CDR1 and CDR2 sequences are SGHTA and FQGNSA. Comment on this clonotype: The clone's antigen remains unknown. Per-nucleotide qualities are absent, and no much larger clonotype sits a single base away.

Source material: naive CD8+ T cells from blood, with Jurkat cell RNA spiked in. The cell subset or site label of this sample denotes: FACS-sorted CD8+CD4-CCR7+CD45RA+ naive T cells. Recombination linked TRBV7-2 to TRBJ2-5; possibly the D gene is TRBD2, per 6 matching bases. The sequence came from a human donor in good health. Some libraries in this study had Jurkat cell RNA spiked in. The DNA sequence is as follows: TGTGCCAGCAGCTTGACTAGTCCTCAAGAGACCCAGTACTTC. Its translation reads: CASSLTSPQETQYF.